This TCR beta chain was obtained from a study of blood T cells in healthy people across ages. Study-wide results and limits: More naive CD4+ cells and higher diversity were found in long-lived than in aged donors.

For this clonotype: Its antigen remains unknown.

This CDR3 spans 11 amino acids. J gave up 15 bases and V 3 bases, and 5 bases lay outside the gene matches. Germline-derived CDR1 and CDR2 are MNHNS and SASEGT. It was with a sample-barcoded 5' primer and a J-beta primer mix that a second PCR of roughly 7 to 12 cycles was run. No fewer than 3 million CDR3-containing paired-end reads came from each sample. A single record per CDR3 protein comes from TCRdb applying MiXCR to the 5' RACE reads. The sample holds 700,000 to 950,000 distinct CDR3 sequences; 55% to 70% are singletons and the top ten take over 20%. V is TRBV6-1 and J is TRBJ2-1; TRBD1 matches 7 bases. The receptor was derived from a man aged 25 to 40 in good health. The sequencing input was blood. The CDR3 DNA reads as TGTGCCAGCAGTGATACAGGGGATGGGTTCTTC. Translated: CASSDTGDGFF.